Listed here are 28 T cell receptor beta chains from one sample, sequenced in a study of blood T cells in healthy people across ages (dated by TCRdb to 2013 to 2016). The library came from 5' RACE. Sequencing was performed on an Illumina HiSeq 2500. A second PCR of roughly 7 to 11 cycles was run with a J-beta primer mix and a sample-barcoded 5' primer. TCRdb reprocessing: public reads trimmed at Q25 with fastp, clones called with MiXCR, in-frame beta chains kept. All rows with the same CDR3 protein become a single entry with the most common DNA and genes. This sample gives approximately 770,000 distinct CDR3 sequences in total; 55% to 75% of them show up just once. 22% of the sample is taken by the ten largest. Sequencing input: blood. Every receptor here comes from a man aged 25 to 40 in good health.

The gene calls are TRBV12-3 or TRBV12-4 and TRBJ1-5, with no clear D. The ends were cut back, 9 bases at V and 1 base at J, with 10 bases in the middle. The CDR3 has 13 residues. The chain's CDR3 is CASAIRSNQPQHF. DNA for the CDR3: TGTGCCAGTGCGATAAGGAGCAATCAGCCCCAGCATTTT.

This clonotype appeared a few times. V usage is TRBV5-1 and J usage is TRBJ2-1; the D is unclear. The CDR3 extends over 12 amino acids. From germline, CDR1 is SGHRS and CDR2 YFSETQ. The V and J ends lost 4 bases and 9 bases respectively, with 11 bases between them. The CDR3 region is CASSEILGEQFF. The CDR3 DNA sequence: TGCGCCAGCAGCGAGATTTTGGGTGAGCAGTTCTTC.

This chain connects TRBV6-5 to TRBJ2-3, with D perhaps given as TRBD1 or TRBD2 (6 bases each). Looked up from germline, CDR1 is MNHEY and CDR2 is SVGAGI. This CDR3 contains 12 residues. V was trimmed by 7 bases and J by 4 bases, leaving 9 bases between them. CDR3 nucleotide sequence: TGTGCCAGCAAGGGGGAGGCAGATACGCAGTATTTT. Its protein is CASKGEADTQYF.

The chain carries TRBV5-1 and TRBJ2-7; 11 nucleotides line up with TRBD1. Germline trimming cut 0 bases from V and 3 bases from J; bases unmatched to any gene: 2. This CDR3 spans 15 amino acids. CDR1 is SGHRS, CDR2 YFSETQ, per germline. The CDR3 spells CASSLDGTGGYEQYF. CDR3 sequence (DNA): TGCGCCAGCAGCTTGGACGGGACAGGGGGCTACGAGCAGTACTTC.

A few counts support this clonotype. The chain has TRBV5-1 and TRBJ2-3, with D tentatively TRBD1 (5 bases). V lost 1 base to trimming and J lost 0 bases, with 9 bases between them. Germline V lookup: CDR1 SGHRS, CDR2 YFSETQ. The CDR3 is 15 amino acids. CDR3 nucleotide sequence: TGCGCCAGCAGCTTGAGGGGAAGAAGCACAGATACGCAGTATTTT. Translated, it gives CASSLRGRSTDTQYF. The whole variable domain, filled in from reference TRBV5-1 and TRBJ2-3, reads KAGVTQTPRYLIKTRGQQVTLSCSPISGHRSVSWYQQTPGQGLQFLFEYFSETQRNKGNFPGRFSGRQFSNSRSEMNVSTLELGDSALYLCASSLRGRSTDTQYFGPGTRLTVL.

The chain employs TRBV6-1 and TRBJ2-7; 14 bases are shared with TRBD2. The end of the DNA aligns better with TRBJ2-5, so the J call may be wrong. This CDR3 is built from 18 residues. Germline CDR1 MNHNS, CDR2 SASEGT. The CDR3 loop reads CASSEMTSGRAFTETQYF. As DNA, the CDR3 is TGTGCCAGCAGTGAAATGACTAGCGGGAGGGCTTTTACAGAGACCCAGTACTTC.

This clonotype showed up just once. The J gene is TRBJ2-6, the V gene TRBV27; D unclear. The germline V gene has CDR1 MNHEY and CDR2 SMNVEV (reference sequence). V lost 7 bases and J 3 bases, leaving 22 bases between the germline ends. CDR3 length: 18 amino acids. As DNA, the CDR3 is TGTGCCAGCACCAAACTTGGCGAAAGCACACTTGGGGCCAACGTCCTGACTTTC. It specifies CASTKLGESTLGANVLTF.

CDR3 sequence (DNA): TGTGCCAGTGCACAACGAGGGAACGGCGAGCAGTACTTC. Translated: CASAQRGNGEQYF. The chain couples TRBV6-2 or TRBV6-3 to TRBJ2-4; TRBD2 is a possible D gene (5 bases). The J call may be mistaken, given a closer DNA end match to TRBJ2-7. Germline lookup yields CDR1 MNHEY and CDR2 SVGEGT. This CDR3 has 13 amino acids.

The chain uses TRBV6-2 or TRBV6-3 and TRBJ2-4, with 8 bases aligning to TRBD1. This CDR3 is built from 15 residues. Germline loops: CDR1 MNHEY, CDR2 SVGEGT. Losses at the gene ends were 2 bases for V and 13 bases for J; bases not matched to a gene: 13. In nucleotides, the CDR3 is TGTGCCAGCAGTTACGGGGGGACAGGTCGTCGTGAGCAGTACTTC. Translation gives CASSYGGTGRREQYF.

The chain joins TRBV29-1 to TRBJ2-5; TRBD2 is a possible D gene (7 bases). The germline V gene has CDR1 SQVTM and CDR2 ANQGSEA. This CDR3 is 12 amino acids long. The V end lost 4 bases, the J end lost 13 bases, and 19 bases lay between the germline ends. The CDR3 is CSVGGGGRAVYF. The CDR3 DNA reads as TGCAGCGTTGGGGGGGGCGGAAGAGCAGTGTACTTC. Full variable domain (remainder filled in from reference TRBV29-1 and TRBJ2-5): SAVISQKPSRDICQRGTSLTIQCQVDSQVTMMFWYRQQPGQSLTLIATANQGSEATYESGFVIDKFPISRPNLTFSTLTVSNMSPEDSSIYLCSVGGGGRAVYFGPGTRLLVL.

The chain recombines TRBV21-1 with TRBJ2-7; the D call TRBD2 from the table was never checked on the DNA. TRBV21-1 is tagged as a pseudogene. The CDR3 consists of 13 residues. The CDR3 is CARMTSGNYEQYF. CDR3 DNA: TGTGCCAGGATGACTAGCGGGAACTACGAGCAGTACTTC.

The J gene is TRBJ2-1, the V gene TRBV20-1; D is perhaps TRBD2 (5 bases). There are 15 residues in the CDR3. V dropped 4 bases and J dropped 5 bases, with 18 bases sitting between them. Germline-derived CDR1 and CDR2 are DFQATT and SNEGSKA (reference sequence). CDR3 protein: CSATRGGEHHNEQFF. The CDR3 DNA reads TGCAGTGCTACCCGTGGAGGCGAACATCACAATGAGCAGTTCTTC.

The V call is TRBV3-1, the J call TRBJ1-4; D is unclear. The CDR3 covers 14 residues. With 1 base removed from V and 5 bases from J, the gap between germline ends came to 8 bases. The V gene's germline CDR1 is LGHDT and CDR2 YNNKEL (reference sequence). CDR3 in amino acids: CASSQVPRNEKLFF. The CDR3 DNA is TGTGCCAGCAGCCAAGTGCCGAGAAATGAAAAACTGTTTTTT.

The rearrangement joins TRBV20-1 to TRBJ2-7; 8 nucleotides align to TRBD1. The J call is doubtful: the DNA matches TRBJ2-5 better. This CDR3 contains 15 residues. Germline V gives CDR1 DFQATT, CDR2 SNEGSKA (reference sequence). The DNA of the CDR3 is TGCAGTGCTAGCCCCCAGGGGGCTAGGGGAGAGACCCAGTACTTC. Translation: CSASPQGARGETQYF.

V usage is TRBV20-1 and J usage is TRBJ2-5, with 7 nucleotides matching TRBD1. V trimming: 5 bases; J trimming: 8 bases; junction bases outside the gene matches: 14. Germline CDR1 is DFQATT and CDR2 is SNEGSKA (reference sequence). The CDR3 loop spans 14 amino acids. CDR3 bases: TGCAGTGCTCTCGGGACAGCCCCCTCCGGTACCCAGTACTTC. This gives the protein CSALGTAPSGTQYF.

The V call is TRBV4-2, the J call TRBJ1-4; TRBD1 is a possible D gene (5 bases). Trimming removed 4 bases from V and 6 bases from J, with 15 bases in between. Germline assignment: CDR1 LGHNA and CDR2 YNFKEQ. The CDR3 length is 15 residues. The CDR3 protein is CASSPTGTEHEKLFF. The CDR3 DNA reads as TGTGCCAGCAGCCCTACTGGGACGGAACATGAAAAACTGTTTTTT.

The V call is TRBV5-1, the J call TRBJ1-2; a possible D gene is TRBD1 (6 bases). With 4 bases removed from V and 0 bases from J, the gap between germline ends came to 16 bases. The CDR3 covers 16 residues. The germline CDR1 and CDR2 sequences are SGHRS and YFSETQ. The CDR3 is CASSPAGAAANYGYTF. Here the CDR3 DNA reads TGCGCCAGCAGCCCCGCGGGGGCCGCTGCTAACTATGGCTACACCTTC.

CDR3 nucleotide sequence: TGTGCCAGCCCTAGGCAGGGGCAAGAGACCCAGTACTTC. Translation gives CASPRQGQETQYF. The chain uses TRBV6-2 or TRBV6-3 and TRBJ2-4; TRBD1 is a possible D gene (6 bases). The tail of the sequence fits TRBJ2-5 better, so the J call may be wrong. Per germline, CDR1 MNHEY and CDR2 SVGEGT. The CDR3 length is 13 residues.

The chain recombines TRBV7-2 with TRBJ1-6, with D possibly TRBD1 on 5 matching bases. This CDR3 region has 15 residues. V was trimmed by 1 base and J by 11 bases, leaving 15 bases between them. The germline V gene has CDR1 SGHTA and CDR2 FQGNSA. CDR3 loop: CASSLDSGASAPLHF. DNA of the CDR3: TGTGCCAGCAGCTTAGATTCCGGGGCGTCAGCACCCCTCCACTTT.

The chain is built from TRBV7-2 and TRBJ2-1; D is unclear. V lost 3 bases, J lost 6 bases, and 12 bases lay in between. This CDR3 region has 14 residues. Germline V gene lookup returns CDR1 SGHTA and CDR2 FQGNSA. CDR3 region: CASSLGYLANEQFF. The CDR3 DNA follows: TGTGCCAGCAGCTTGGGGTATCTGGCCAATGAGCAGTTCTTC.

V usage is TRBV28 and J usage is TRBJ2-5; D unresolved. Germline CDR1 and CDR2: MDHEN and SYDVKM. There are 13 residues in the CDR3. V was cut by 5 bases and J by 1 base, with 8 bases left in between. CDR3: CASSLPLQETQYF. The DNA of the CDR3 is TGTGCCAGCAGTCTGCCACTCCAAGAGACCCAGTACTTC.

A few counts support this clonotype. V gene TRBV7-2 combines with J gene TRBJ2-3, with 7 bases that match TRBD2. V lost 1 base, J lost 2 bases, and 3 bases stayed unmatched. CDR3 length: 15 amino acids. Germline V gives CDR1 SGHTA, CDR2 FQGNSA. The CDR3 reads CASSLVAGYTDTQYF. In nucleotides, the CDR3 is TGTGCCAGCAGCTTAGTAGCGGGTTACACAGATACGCAGTATTTT. Full variable domain (outside the CDR3, taken from reference TRBV7-2 and TRBJ2-3): GAGVSQSPSNKVTEKGKDVELRCDPISGHTALYWYRQSLGQGLEFLIYFQGNSAPDKSGLPSDRFSAERTGGSVSTLTIQRTQQEDSAVYLCASSLVAGYTDTQYFGPGTRLTVL.

The rearrangement joins TRBV7-9 to TRBJ1-1, with 8 nucleotides matching TRBD1. After removal of 4 bases from V and 6 bases from J, the junction contained 7 bases not matched to a gene. Germline V gives CDR1 SEHNR, CDR2 FQNEAQ (reference sequence). The CDR3 spans 14 residues. The CDR3 is CASSSEDREAEAFF. CDR3 DNA sequence: TGTGCCAGCAGCTCCGAGGACAGGGAGGCTGAAGCTTTCTTT.

The chain joins TRBV30 to TRBJ2-1; D remains ambiguous. V lost 0 bases, J lost 7 bases, and 13 bases lay in between. CDR3 size: 14 residues. The germline CDR1 and CDR2 sequences are GTSNPN and SVGIG (reference sequence). The CDR3 spells CAWSVAGGDNEQFF. The CDR3 nucleotides read TGTGCCTGGAGTGTTGCTGGTGGGGATAATGAGCAGTTCTTC.

In its sample, this clonotype was seen a few times. The chain uses TRBV13 and TRBJ2-1, with a possible D match to TRBD2 (7 bases). CDR3 length: 16 amino acids. The V end was cut by 2 bases, the J end by 0 bases, with 11 bases between. Germline loops: CDR1 PRHDT, CDR2 FYEKMQ (reference sequence). CDR3 nucleotide sequence: TGTGCCAGCAGCTTACGGGGGGCTGACTCCTACAATGAGCAGTTCTTC. Amino acids: CASSLRGADSYNEQFF.

The chain is built from TRBV20-1 and TRBJ2-7; 8 positions match TRBD1. The CDR3 is 14 residues long. The J segment lost 0 bases and the V segment lost 5 bases, leaving 6 bases of the junction unmatched. Germline V gene lookup returns CDR1 DFQATT and CDR2 SNEGSKA (reference sequence). The chain's CDR3 is CSALLGQGSYEQYF. CDR3 in DNA: TGCAGTGCTCTCTTAGGACAGGGCTCCTACGAGCAGTACTTC.

This clonotype has just a few counts. The chain joins TRBV11-2 to TRBJ2-3; TRBD2 aligns across 11 bases. CDR3 length: 15 amino acids. The V gene's germline CDR1 is SGHAT and CDR2 FQNNGV. V dropped 5 bases and J dropped 5; count of bases not matched to a gene: 6. The CDR3 reads CASSQHGLAGDTQYF. Here the CDR3 DNA reads TGTGCCAGCAGCCAGCATGGACTAGCGGGAGATACGCAGTATTTT.

This clonotype was seen more than once but under ten times. The chain couples TRBV7-2 to TRBJ1-1, with 8 bases identical to TRBD1. This CDR3 region has 15 residues. V lost 1 base to trimming and J lost 2 bases; unmatched junction nucleotides: 3. Germline CDR1 SGHTA, CDR2 FQGNSA. DNA for the CDR3: TGTGCCAGCAGCTTAGGACCAGGGGGCAACACTGAAGCTTTCTTT. This translates into CASSLGPGGNTEAFF.